The 10 T cell receptor beta chains in this list originate from one sample, sequenced in a study of memory CD4+ T cells and cytomegalovirus serostatus. The sort gate was single viable CD3+CD4+CD8-CD45RO+ cells for memory CD4+ T cells. TCRdb's table, derived via immunoSEQ multiplex PCR, lists solely in-frame clones and lacks some. The profile covers about 60,000 clones, with roughly three quarters appearing a single time and about 1% taken by the ten largest. Source material: memory CD4+ T cells from blood. The receptors were sampled from an adult in good health and CMV-seronegative.

The chain joins TRBV29-1 to TRBJ2-3, with no clear D. This CDR3 is built from 11 residues. V shed 2 bases and J shed 6 bases, with 6 bases lying between them. The germline gives CDR1 SQVTM, CDR2 ANQGSEA. The CDR3 loop reads CSVEKLDTQYF. Written as DNA, the CDR3 is TGCAGCGTTGAAAAGCTTGATACGCAGTATTTT.

The V gene is TRBV4-2, the J gene TRBJ2-1; possible D gene TRBD2, 6 bases. The V gene lost 0 bases and the J gene lost 4 bases, with 13 bases spanning the gap. The CDR3 has 16 amino acids. Germline assignment: CDR1 LGHNA and CDR2 YNFKEQ. As DNA, the CDR3 is TGTGCCAGCAGCCAAGAATGGACTACAAATTACAATGAGCAGTTCTTC. This translates into CASSQEWTTNYNEQFF.

This sequence joins TRBV28 and TRBJ2-2, with D maybe TRBD1 (6 bases). The CDR3 loop spans 15 amino acids. V dropped 5 bases and J dropped 0 bases, with 10 bases sitting between them. The germline V gene encodes CDR1 MDHEN and CDR2 SYDVKM. The CDR3 DNA follows: TGTGCCAGCAGTCCGGGACACACGAACACCGGGGAGCTGTTTTTT. This sequence encodes CASSPGHTNTGELFF.

The J gene is TRBJ2-1, the V gene TRBV7-9; D ambiguous. In germline, CDR1 is SEHNR, CDR2 FQNEAQ (reference sequence). V was shortened by 2 bases and J by 8 bases, with 10 bases between the two germline ends. The CDR3 contains 13 residues. The CDR3 region is CASSLHVNYEQFF. In DNA form, the CDR3 reads TGTGCCAGCAGCTTACACGTAAACTATGAGCAGTTCTTC.

The V call is TRBV30, the J call TRBJ1-6, with 7 bases lining up with TRBD1. The length of the CDR3 is 15 residues. CDR1 and CDR2 from the germline V gene are GTSNPN and SVGIG (reference sequence). V lost 3 bases, J lost 9 bases, and 11 bases stayed unmatched. In nucleotides, the CDR3 is TGTGCCTGGAGGCTACCAGGGGGACGAAGTTCACCCCTCCACTTT. Its protein product is CAWRLPGGRSSPLHF.

This chain connects TRBV14 to TRBJ2-7; no clear D. CDR1 SGHDN and CDR2 FVKESK come from the germline V gene. The CDR3 totals 11 residues. V gave up 1 base and J gave up 5 bases, with 3 bases separating them. The CDR3 DNA follows: TGTGCCAGCAGCCAAGTCCACGAGCAGTACTTC. It specifies CASSQVHEQYF.

The chain combines TRBV28 with TRBJ1-2, with D tentatively TRBD1 (5 bases). Germline V CDR1 and CDR2: MDHEN, SYDVKM. The CDR3 is 18 amino acids. Trimming took off 5 bases at V and 4 bases at J, with 26 bases between the two ends. CDR3 sequence (DNA): TGTGCCAGCAGTCAGAGATATGGGACCGTATCTAGGCCCTATGGCTACACCTTC. Its protein is CASSQRYGTVSRPYGYTF.

The chain links TRBV9 to TRBJ2-3; D unresolved. V lost 3 bases and J lost 8, with 25 bases in between. The CDR3 is made up of 17 amino acids. Germline CDR1 SGDLS, CDR2 YYNGEE. The CDR3 spells CASSGKRMDQSSSTQYF. Here the CDR3 DNA reads TGTGCCAGCAGCGGCAAGAGGATGGACCAATCATCTAGTACGCAGTATTTT.

The chain carries TRBV20-1 and TRBJ2-3; D unresolved. CDR3 size: 11 residues. V shed 0 bases and J shed 6 bases, with 4 bases lying between them. The germline V gene encodes CDR1 DFQATT and CDR2 SNEGSKA (reference sequence). CDR3 nucleotides: TGCAGTGCTAGAGATCGGGATACGCAGTATTTT. Its protein is CSARDRDTQYF.

This clone was seen more than once but under ten times. The V call is TRBV6-5, the J call TRBJ1-2; 8 nucleotides match TRBD1. The germline V gene encodes CDR1 MNHEY and CDR2 SVGAGI. Trimming at V came to 2 bases and at J to 8 bases, leaving 4 bases not matched to a gene. CDR3 length equals 13 residues. CDR3 amino acids: CASSYRDRGGYTF. Written as DNA, the CDR3 is TGTGCCAGCAGTTACCGCGACAGGGGCGGCTACACCTTC.